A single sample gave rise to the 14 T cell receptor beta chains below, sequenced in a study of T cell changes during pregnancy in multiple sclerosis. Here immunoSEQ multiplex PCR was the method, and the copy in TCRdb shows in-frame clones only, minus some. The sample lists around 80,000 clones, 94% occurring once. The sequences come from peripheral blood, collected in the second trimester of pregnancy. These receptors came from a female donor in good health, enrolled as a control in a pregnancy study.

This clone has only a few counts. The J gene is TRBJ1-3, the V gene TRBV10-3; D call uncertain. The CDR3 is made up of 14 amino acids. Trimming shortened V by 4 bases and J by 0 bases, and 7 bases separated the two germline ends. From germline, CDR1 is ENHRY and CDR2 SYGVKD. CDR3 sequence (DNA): TGTGCCATCAGTGGACCAGGCTCTGGAAACACCATATATTTT. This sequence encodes CAISGPGSGNTIYF.

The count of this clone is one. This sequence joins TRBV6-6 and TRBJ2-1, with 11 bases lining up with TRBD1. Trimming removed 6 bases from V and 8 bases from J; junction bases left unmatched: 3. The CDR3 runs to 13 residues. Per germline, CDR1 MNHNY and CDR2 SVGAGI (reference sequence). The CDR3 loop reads CASRRTGGYEQFF. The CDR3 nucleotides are TGTGCCAGCAGGCGGACAGGGGGCTATGAGCAGTTCTTC.

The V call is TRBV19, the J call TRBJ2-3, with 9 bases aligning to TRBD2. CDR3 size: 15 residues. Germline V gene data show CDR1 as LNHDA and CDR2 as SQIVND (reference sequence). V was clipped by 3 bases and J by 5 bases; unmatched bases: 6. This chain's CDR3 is CASSIVGTSLDTQYF. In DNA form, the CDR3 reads TGTGCCAGTAGTATTGTCGGGACTAGCCTAGATACGCAGTATTTT. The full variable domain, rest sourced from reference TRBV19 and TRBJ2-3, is DGGITQSPKYLFRKEGQNVTLSCEQNLNHDAMYWYRQDPGQGLRLIYYSQIVNDFQKGDIAEGYSVSREKKESFPLTVTSAQKNPTAFYLCASSIVGTSLDTQYFGPGTRLTVL.

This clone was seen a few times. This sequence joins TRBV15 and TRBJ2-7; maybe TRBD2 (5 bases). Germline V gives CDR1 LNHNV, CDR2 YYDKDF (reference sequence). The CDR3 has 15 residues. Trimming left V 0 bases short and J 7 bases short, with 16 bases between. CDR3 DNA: TGTGCCACCAGCAGAGATCTCGCGGGTCGGGAAGAGCAGTACTTC. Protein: CATSRDLAGREEQYF.

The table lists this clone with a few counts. The CDR3 DNA reads as TGTGCCAGCAGCCGGGGGAGGGGAGGCCGGCTCACAGATACGCAGTATTTT. Its protein product is CASSRGRGGRLTDTQYF. The chain is built from TRBV5-4 and TRBJ2-3; 7 nucleotides agree with TRBD2. The CDR3 contains 17 residues. CDR1 SGHNT and CDR2 YYREEE come from the germline V gene (reference sequence). J lost 2 bases, V lost 4 bases, and 13 bases had no gene match.

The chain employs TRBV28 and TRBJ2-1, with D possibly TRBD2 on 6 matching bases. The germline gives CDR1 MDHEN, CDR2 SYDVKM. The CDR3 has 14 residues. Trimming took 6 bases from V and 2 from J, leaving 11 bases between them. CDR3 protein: CASSPGTPYNEQFF. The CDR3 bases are TGTGCCAGCAGCCCCGGGACTCCCTACAATGAGCAGTTCTTC.

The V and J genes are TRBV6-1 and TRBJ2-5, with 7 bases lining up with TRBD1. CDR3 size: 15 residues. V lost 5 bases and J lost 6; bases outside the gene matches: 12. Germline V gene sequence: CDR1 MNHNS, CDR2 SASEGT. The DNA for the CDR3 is TGTGCCAGCAGTTCGACAGGGCTGGAAAGGAAGACCCAGTACTTC. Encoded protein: CASSSTGLERKTQYF.

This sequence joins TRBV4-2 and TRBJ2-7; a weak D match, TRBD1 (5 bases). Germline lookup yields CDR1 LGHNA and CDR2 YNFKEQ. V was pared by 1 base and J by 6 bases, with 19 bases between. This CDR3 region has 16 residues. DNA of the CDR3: TGTGCCAGCAGCCAAGCAGGGTTTCCCCAAAATCCCGAGCAGTACTTC. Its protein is CASSQAGFPQNPEQYF.

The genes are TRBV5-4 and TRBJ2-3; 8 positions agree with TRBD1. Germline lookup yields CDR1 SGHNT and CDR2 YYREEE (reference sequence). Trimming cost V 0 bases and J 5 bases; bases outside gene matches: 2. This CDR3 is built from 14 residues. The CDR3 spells CASSLDRGVDTQYF. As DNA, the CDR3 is TGTGCCAGCAGCTTGGACAGGGGGGTAGATACGCAGTATTTT.

The CDR3, as DNA: TGCAGCGTTGAAGATCTTAACTACTCTGGAAACACCATATATTTT. This gives the protein CSVEDLNYSGNTIYF. The J gene is TRBJ1-3, the V gene TRBV29-1; D unresolved. V was clipped by 0 bases and J by 0 bases, with 9 bases between them. Germline lookup yields CDR1 SQVTM and CDR2 ANQGSEA. This CDR3 contains 15 residues.

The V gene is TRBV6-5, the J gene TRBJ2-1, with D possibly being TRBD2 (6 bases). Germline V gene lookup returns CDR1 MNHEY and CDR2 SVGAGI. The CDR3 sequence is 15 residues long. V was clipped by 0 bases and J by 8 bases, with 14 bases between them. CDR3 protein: CASSYSEGEGDEQFF. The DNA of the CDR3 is TGTGCCAGCAGTTACTCGGAGGGAGAAGGGGATGAGCAGTTCTTC.

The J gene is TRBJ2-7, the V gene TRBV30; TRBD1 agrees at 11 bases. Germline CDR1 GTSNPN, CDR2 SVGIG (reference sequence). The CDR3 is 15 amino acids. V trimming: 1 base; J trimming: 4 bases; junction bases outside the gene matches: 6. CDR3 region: CAWSDRDRGKYEQYF. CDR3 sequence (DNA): TGTGCCTGGAGTGACCGGGACAGGGGGAAGTACGAGCAGTACTTC.

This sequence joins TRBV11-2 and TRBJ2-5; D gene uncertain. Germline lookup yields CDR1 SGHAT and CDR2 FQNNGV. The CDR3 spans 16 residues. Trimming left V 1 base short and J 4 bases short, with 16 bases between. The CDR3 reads CASSLGYLSRIETQYF. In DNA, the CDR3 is TGTGCCAGCAGCTTAGGGTATCTATCACGTATAGAGACCCAGTACTTC. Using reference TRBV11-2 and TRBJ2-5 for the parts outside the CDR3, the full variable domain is EAGVAQSPRYKIIEKRQSVAFWCNPISGHATLYWYQQILGQGPKLLIQFQNNGVVDDSQLPKDRFSAERLKGVDSTLKIQPAKLEDSAVYLCASSLGYLSRIETQYFGPGTRLLVL.

CDR3 sequence: CASSLRQGANYGYTF. CDR3 nucleotides: TGTGCCAGCAGTTTACGACAGGGAGCGAACTATGGCTACACCTTC. The chain uses TRBV28 and TRBJ1-2; 7 positions match TRBD1. CDR1 and CDR2 (germline): MDHEN, SYDVKM. V gave up 2 bases and J gave up 2 bases; unmatched junction bases: 5. The CDR3 totals 15 residues.